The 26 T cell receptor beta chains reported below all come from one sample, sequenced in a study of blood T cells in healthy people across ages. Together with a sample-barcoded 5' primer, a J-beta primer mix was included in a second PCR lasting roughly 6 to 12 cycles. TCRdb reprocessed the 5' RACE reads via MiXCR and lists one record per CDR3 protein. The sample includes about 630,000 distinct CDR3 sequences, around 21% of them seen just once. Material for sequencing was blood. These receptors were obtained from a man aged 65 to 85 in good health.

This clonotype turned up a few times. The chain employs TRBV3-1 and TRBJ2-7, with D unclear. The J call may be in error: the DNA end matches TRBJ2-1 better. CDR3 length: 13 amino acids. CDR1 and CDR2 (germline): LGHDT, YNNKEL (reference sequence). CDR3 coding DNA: TGTGCCAGCAGCCTCGCCGGATCCTATGAGCAGTTCTTC. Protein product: CASSLAGSYEQFF.

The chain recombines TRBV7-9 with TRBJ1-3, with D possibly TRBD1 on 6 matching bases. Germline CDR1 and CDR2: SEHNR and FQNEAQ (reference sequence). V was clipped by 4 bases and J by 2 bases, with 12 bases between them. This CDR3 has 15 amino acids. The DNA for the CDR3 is TGTGCCAGCAGCTCCTACAGGGCTGCTGGAAACACCATATATTTT. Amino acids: CASSSYRAAGNTIYF.

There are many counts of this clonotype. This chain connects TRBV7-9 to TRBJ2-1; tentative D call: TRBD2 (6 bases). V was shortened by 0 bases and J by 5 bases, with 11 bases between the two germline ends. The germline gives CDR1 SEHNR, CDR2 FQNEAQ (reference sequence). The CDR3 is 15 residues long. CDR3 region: CASSLAAGLNNEQFF. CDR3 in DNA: TGTGCCAGCAGCTTAGCCGCGGGACTCAACAATGAGCAGTTCTTC.

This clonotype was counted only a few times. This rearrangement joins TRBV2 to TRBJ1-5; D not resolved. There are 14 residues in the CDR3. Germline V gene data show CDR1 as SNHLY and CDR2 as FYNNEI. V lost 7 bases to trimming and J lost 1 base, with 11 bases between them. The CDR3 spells CASKRQESNQPQHF. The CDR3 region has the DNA TGTGCCAGCAAGAGGCAGGAAAGCAATCAGCCCCAGCATTTT.

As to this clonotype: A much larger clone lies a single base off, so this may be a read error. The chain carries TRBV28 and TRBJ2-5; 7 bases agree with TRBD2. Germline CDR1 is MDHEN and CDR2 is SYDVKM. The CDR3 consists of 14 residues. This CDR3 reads CASSLRTRDYEQHF. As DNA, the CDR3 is TGTGCCAGCAGTCTCCGGACTAGGGACTACGAGCAGCACTTC.

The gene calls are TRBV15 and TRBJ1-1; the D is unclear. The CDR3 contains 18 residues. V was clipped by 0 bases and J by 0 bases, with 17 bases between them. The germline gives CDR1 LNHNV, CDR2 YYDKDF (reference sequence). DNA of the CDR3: TGTGCCACCAGCAGAGAGGGTCGAGGGTCAGCCATGAACACTGAAGCTTTCTTT. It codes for CATSREGRGSAMNTEAFF.

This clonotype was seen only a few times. The chain's CDR3 is CASSYRTYEQYF. The DNA of the CDR3 is TGTGCCAGCAGTTACCGAACCTACGAGCAGTACTTC. The V gene is TRBV12-3 or TRBV12-4, the J gene TRBJ2-5; no reliable D call. The DNA end lines up better with TRBJ2-7; the J call may be wrong. The length of the CDR3 is 12 residues.

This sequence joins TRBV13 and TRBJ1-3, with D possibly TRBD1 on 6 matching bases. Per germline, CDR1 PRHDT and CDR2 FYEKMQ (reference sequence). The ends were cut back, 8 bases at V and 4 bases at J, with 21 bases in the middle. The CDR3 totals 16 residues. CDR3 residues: CASFWGAPNKGNTIYF. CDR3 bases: TGTGCCAGCTTCTGGGGGGCGCCAAATAAAGGAAACACCATATATTTT. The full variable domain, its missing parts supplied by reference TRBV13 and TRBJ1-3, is AAGVIQSPRHLIKEKRETATLKCYPIPRHDTVYWYQQGPGQDPQFLISFYEKMQSDKGSIPDRFSAQQFSDYHSELNMSSLELGDSALYFCASFWGAPNKGNTIYFGEGSWLTVV.

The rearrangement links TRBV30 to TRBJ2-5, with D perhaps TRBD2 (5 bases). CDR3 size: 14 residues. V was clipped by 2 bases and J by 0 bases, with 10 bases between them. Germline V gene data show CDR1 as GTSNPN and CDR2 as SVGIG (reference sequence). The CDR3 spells CAWSWIANQETQYF. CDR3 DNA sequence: TGTGCCTGGAGTTGGATAGCGAACCAAGAGACCCAGTACTTC. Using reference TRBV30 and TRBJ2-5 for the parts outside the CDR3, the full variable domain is SQTIHQWPATLVQPVGSPLSLECTVEGTSNPNLYWYRQAAGRGLQLLFYSVGIGQISSEVPQNLSASRPQDRQFILSSKKLLLSDSGFYLCAWSWIANQETQYFGPGTRLLVL.

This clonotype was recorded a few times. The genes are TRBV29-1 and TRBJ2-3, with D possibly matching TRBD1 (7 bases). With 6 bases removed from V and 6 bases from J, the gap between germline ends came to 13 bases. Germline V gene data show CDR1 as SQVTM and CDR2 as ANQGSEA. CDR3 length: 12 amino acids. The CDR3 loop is CSVDRAGDTQYF. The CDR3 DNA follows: TGCAGCGTAGACAGGGCGGGGGATACGCAGTATTTT.

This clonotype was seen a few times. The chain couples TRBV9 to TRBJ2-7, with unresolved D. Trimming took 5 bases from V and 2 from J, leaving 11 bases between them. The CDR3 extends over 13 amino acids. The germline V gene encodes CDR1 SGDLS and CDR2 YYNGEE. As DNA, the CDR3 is TGTGCCAGCAGTGGAAGCGCGGCCTACGAGCAGTACTTC. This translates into CASSGSAAYEQYF.

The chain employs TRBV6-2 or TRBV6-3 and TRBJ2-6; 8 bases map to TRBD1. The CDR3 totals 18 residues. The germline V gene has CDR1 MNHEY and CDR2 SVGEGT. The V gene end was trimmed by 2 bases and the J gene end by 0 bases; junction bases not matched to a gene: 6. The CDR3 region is CASSYRQGLRSGANVLTF. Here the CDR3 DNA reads TGTGCCAGCAGTTACCGACAGGGGCTACGCTCTGGGGCCAACGTCCTGACTTTC.

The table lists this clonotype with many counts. The CDR3 protein is CASRGRGNTEAFF. DNA of the CDR3: TGTGCCAGCAGAGGACGGGGGAACACTGAAGCTTTCTTT. This rearrangement joins TRBV12-3 or TRBV12-4 to TRBJ1-1; D gene ambiguous. Between the trimmed V and J ends, which lost 6 bases and 1 base, there was a span of 9 bases. This CDR3 contains 13 residues.

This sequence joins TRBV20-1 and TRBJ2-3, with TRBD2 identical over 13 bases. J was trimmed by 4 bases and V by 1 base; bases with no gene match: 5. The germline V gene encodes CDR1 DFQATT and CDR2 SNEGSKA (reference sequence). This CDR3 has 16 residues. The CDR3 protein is CSARGTSGGYADTQYF. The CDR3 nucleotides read TGCAGTGCTAGAGGGACTAGCGGGGGATACGCAGATACGCAGTATTTT.

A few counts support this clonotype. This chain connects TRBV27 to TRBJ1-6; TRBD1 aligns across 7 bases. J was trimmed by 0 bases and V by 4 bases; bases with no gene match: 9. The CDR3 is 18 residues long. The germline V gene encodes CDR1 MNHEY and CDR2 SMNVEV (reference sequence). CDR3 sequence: CASSSRQGRSSYNSPLHF. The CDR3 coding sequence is TGTGCCAGCAGTTCCCGACAGGGACGGAGCTCCTATAATTCACCCCTCCACTTT.

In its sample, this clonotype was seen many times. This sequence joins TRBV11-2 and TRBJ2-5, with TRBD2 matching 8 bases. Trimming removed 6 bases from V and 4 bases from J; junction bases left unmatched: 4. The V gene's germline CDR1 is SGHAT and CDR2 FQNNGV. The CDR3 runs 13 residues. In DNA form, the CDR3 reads TGTGCCAGCAGTCGGACTAGCCTAGAGACCCAGTACTTC. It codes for CASSRTSLETQYF.

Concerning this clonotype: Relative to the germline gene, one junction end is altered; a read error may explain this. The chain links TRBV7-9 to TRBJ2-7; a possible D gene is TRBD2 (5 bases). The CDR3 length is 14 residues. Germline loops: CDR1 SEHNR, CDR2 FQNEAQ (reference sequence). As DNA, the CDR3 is TGTGCCAGCAGCCTAGCCTCTCTATCCTACGAGCAGTACTTC. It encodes CASSLASLSYEQYF.

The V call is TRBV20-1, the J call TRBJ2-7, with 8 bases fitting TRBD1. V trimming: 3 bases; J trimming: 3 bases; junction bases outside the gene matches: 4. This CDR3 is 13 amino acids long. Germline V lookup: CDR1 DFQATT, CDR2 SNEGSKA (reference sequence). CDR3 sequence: CSASRDRLYEQYF. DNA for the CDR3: TGCAGTGCTAGCCGGGACAGGCTCTACGAGCAGTACTTC.

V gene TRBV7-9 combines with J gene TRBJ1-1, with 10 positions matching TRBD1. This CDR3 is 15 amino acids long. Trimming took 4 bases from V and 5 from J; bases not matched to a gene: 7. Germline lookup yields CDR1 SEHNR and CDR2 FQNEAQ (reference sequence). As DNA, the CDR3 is TGTGCCAGCAGCTCGAGGGGGACAGGGGAAACTGAAGCTTTCTTT. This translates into CASSSRGTGETEAFF.

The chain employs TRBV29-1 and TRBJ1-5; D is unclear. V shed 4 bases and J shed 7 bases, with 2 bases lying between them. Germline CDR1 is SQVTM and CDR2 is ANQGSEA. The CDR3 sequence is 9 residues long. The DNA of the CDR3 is TGCAGCGTTGCGCAGCCCCAGCATTTT. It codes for CSVAQPQHF.

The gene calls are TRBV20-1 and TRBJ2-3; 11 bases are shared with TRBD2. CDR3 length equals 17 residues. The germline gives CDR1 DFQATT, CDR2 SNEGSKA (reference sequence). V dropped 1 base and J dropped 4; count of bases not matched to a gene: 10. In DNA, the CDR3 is TGCAGTGCTAGAGTCGTGGTAGCGGGAGGGCAATCAGATACGCAGTATTTT. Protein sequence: CSARVVVAGGQSDTQYF.

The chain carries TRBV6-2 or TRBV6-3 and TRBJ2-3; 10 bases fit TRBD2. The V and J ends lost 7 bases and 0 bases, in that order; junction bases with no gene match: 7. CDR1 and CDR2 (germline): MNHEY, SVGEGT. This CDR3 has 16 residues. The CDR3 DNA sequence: TGTGCCAGCAATCCGGGACTAGCGTATAGCACAGATACGCAGTATTTT. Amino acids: CASNPGLAYSTDTQYF.

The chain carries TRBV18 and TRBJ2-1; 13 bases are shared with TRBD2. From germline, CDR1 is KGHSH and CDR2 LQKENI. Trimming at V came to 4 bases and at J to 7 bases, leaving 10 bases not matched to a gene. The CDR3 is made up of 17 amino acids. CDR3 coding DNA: TGTGCCAGCTCACGTACTAGCGGGAGGGCCTTTGCGAATGAGCAGTTCTTC. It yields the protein CASSRTSGRAFANEQFF. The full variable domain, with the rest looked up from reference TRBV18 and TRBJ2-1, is NAGVMQNPRHLVRRRGQEARLRCSPMKGHSHVYWYRQLPEEGLKFMVYLQKENIIDESGMPKERFSAEFPKEGPSILRIQQVVRGDSAAYFCASSRTSGRAFANEQFFGPGTRLTVL.

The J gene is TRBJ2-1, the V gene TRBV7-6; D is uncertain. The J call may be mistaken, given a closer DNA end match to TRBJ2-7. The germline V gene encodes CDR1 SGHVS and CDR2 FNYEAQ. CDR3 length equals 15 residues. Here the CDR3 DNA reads TGTGCCAGCAGCTTAAGTCAAACGATCGGGTCCGAGCAGTACTTC. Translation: CASSLSQTIGSEQYF.

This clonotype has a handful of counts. DNA for the CDR3: TGTGCCAGCAGCTCTTCCGGGACAGATCGCTCTGGGGCCAACGTCCTGACTTTC. Translation: CASSSSGTDRSGANVLTF. The V gene is TRBV28, the J gene TRBJ2-6, with 7 bases identical to TRBD1. Losses at the gene ends were 6 bases for V and 0 bases for J; bases not matched to a gene: 11. Germline assignment: CDR1 MDHEN and CDR2 SYDVKM. The CDR3 has 18 amino acids.

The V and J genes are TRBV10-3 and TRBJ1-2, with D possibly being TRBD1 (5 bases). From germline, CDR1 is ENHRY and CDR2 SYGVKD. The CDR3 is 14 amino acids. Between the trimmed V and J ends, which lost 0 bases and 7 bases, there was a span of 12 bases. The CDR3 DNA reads TGTGCCATCAGTGAGTCGACCGGGGGAACTGGCTACACCTTC. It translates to CAISESTGGTGYTF.